This T cell receptor (beta chain) was sequenced during a study of cytomegalovirus exposure and HLA in healthy donors. Overall study: From donors who were HLA-typed, an early data release held approximately 84 million unique TCRs. Most genotyped donors, 65% to 90% of around 370, had Caucasian-associated genetic ancestry.

The trim removed 3 bases at V and 8 bases at J, leaving 12 bases unmatched. Germline V CDR1 and CDR2: MNHEY, SVGAGI. CDR3 length equals 15 residues. Healthy individuals who donated bone marrow served as the donors. Primers for the PCR totalled 60 Vbeta and 13 Jbeta. Produced via immunoSEQ multiplex PCR; TCRdb's table is partial and in-frame only. The table includes about 120,000 clones, over 70% detected once. The rearrangement joins TRBV6-5 to TRBJ1-2, with 7 bases lining up with TRBD1. Sequenced sample: PBMCs. This receptor was taken from a woman aged 18 to 35 in good health and CMV-seronegative. The CDR3 reads CASSYSRRAGGGYTF. The CDR3 DNA reads TGTGCCAGCAGTTATAGTCGGAGGGCAGGGGGAGGCTACACCTTC.